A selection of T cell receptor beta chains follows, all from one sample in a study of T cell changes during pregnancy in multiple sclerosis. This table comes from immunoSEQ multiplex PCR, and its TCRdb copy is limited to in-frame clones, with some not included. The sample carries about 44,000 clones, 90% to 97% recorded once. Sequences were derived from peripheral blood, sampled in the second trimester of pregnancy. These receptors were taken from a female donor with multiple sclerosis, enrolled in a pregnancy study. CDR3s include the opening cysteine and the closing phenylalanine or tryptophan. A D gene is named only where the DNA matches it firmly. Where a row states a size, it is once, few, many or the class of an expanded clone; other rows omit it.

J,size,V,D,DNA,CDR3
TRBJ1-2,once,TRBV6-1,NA,TGTGCCAGCAGTGATACGGTGAACTATGGCTACACCTTC,CASSDTVNYGYTF
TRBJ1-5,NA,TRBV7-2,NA,TGTGCCAGCAGCCGTCAGGGACTTAGCAATCAGCCCCAGCATTTT,CASSRQGLSNQPQHF
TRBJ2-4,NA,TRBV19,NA,TGTGCCAGTAGTATAGGACAGAGCGCCATTCAGTACTTC,CASSIGQSAIQYF
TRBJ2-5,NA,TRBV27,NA,TGTGCCGACTTTGAGGAGACCCAGTACTTC,CADFEETQYF
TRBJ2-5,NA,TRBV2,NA,TGTGCCAGCAGTGGGTACAGACAAGAGACCCAGTACTTC,CASSGYRQETQYF
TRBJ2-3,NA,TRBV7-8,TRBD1,TGTGCCAGCAGCTTAAAAGGACAGGGGCCGGGCACAGATACGCAGTATTTT,CASSLKGQGPGTDTQYF
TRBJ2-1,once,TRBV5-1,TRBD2,TGCGCCAGCAGCTTGGCTTCTAGCGGGAGCGCTGAGCAGTTCTTC,CASSLASSGSAEQFF
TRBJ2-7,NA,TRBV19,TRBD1,TGTGCCAGTAGCGGGGACAGTTGGTACTTC,CASSGDSWYF
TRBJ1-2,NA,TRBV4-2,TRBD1,TGTGCCAGCAGCCCCTCACAGGGGGAGGGATGGGGTGGCTACACCTTC,CASSPSQGEGWGGYTF
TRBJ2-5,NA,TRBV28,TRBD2,TGTGCCAGCAGTTTAACTAGCGGGGGACAAGAGACCCAGTACTTC,CASSLTSGGQETQYF
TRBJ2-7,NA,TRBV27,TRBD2,TGTGCCAGCAGTGGAAGCGGGAGCGGGGCTGAGCAGTACTTC,CASSGSGSGAEQYF
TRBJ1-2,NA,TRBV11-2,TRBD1,TGTGCCAGCAGCTTAGATCTGGACAGGACTAACTATGGCTACACCTTC,CASSLDLDRTNYGYTF
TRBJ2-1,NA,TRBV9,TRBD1,TGTGCCAGCAGCGTAACCTGGGACAGGGTTTCTGAGTCCGCCAATGAGCAGTTCTTC,CASSVTWDRVSESANEQFF
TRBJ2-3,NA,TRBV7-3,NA,TGTGCCAGCAGCTTCTTGAGCACAGATACGCAGTATTTT,CASSFLSTDTQYF
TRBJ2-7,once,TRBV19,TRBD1,TGTGCCAGTAGTCACCGGACAGGGGAACCCTACGAGCAGTACTTC,CASSHRTGEPYEQYF
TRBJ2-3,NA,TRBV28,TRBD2,TGTGCCAGCAGTTTGAACCTAGCGGGAGACGCAGATACGCAGTATTTT,CASSLNLAGDADTQYF
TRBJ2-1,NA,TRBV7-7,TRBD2,TGTGCCAGCAGCGCCACGGCGGGGGGTTACAATGAGCAGTTCTTC,CASSATAGGYNEQFF
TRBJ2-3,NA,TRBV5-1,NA,TGCGCCAGCAGCTTGGAAGGAGGCACGGGCACAGATACGCAGTATTTT,CASSLEGGTGTDTQYF
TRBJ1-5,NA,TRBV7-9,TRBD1,TGTGCCAGCAGCACCGGACAGGGAGATCAGCCCCAGCATTTT,CASSTGQGDQPQHF
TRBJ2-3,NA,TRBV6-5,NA,TGTGCCAGCAGTTACTCGTGGACAGTCACAGATACGCAGTATTTT,CASSYSWTVTDTQYF
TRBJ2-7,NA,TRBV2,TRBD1,TGTGCCAGCAGGCGGGACAGGGGATCCTACGAGCAGTACTTC,CASRRDRGSYEQYF
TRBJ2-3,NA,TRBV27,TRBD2,TGTGCCAGCAGTCCCAGACCGGGACTAGCGGGACCTAGCACAGATACGCAGTATTTT,CASSPRPGLAGPSTDTQYF
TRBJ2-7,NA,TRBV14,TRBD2,TGTGCCAGCAGCCCTGGACTAGCGGGGGGCCTAAAGCAGTACTTC,CASSPGLAGGLKQYF
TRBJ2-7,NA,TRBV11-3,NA,TGTGCCAGCAGCTTAGGACGGGGGAACTCCTACGAGCAGTACTTC,CASSLGRGNSYEQYF
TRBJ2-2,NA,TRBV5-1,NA,TGCGCCAGCAGCTTGACAGCAACGAACACCGGGGAGCTGTTTTTT,CASSLTATNTGELFF
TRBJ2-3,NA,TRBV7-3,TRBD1,TGTGCCAGCAGCGTTTACAGGGGGTTAGGTACGCAGTATTTT,CASSVYRGLGTQYF
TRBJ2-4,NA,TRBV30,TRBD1,TGTGCCTGGAGTGTCGCAGGGGGATGGACCAAAAACATTCAGTACTTC,CAWSVAGGWTKNIQYF
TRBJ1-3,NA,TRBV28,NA,TGTGCCAGCAGTTCGCCCGGGAGGGGATACTCTGGAAACACCATATATTTT,CASSSPGRGYSGNTIYF
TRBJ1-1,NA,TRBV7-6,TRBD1,TGTGCCAGCAGCTTAGGGACAGGCCCTTTGAACACTGAAGCTTTCTTT,CASSLGTGPLNTEAFF
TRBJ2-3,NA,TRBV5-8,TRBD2,TGTGCCAGCAGCTTGGGCGGGGGGACGGATACGCAGTATTTT,CASSLGGGTDTQYF
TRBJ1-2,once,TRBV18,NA,TGTGCCAGCTCACCACCGTCGTCAGGTATCGGAACCTATGGCTACACCTTC,CASSPPSSGIGTYGYTF
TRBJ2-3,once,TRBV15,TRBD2,TGTGCCACCAGTCTTAGCGGGACTAGCACAGATACGCAGTATTTT,CATSLSGTSTDTQYF
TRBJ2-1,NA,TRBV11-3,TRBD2,TGTGCCAGCAGCTTAGGGACTAGCGGGAGGGCCGAGCAGTTCTTC,CASSLGTSGRAEQFF
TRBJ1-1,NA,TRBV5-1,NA,TGCGCCAGCAGCTTGGGATATAGTGCAGGGATGAACACTGAAGCTTTCTTT,CASSLGYSAGMNTEAFF
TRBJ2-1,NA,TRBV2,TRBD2,TGTGCCAGCAGTGAAGCTGGGACTAGCGGGCTCTACAATGAGCAGTTCTTC,CASSEAGTSGLYNEQFF
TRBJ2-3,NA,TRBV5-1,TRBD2,TGCGCCAGCAGCTTGGCCCTAGCGGACACAGATACGCAGTATTTT,CASSLALADTDTQYF
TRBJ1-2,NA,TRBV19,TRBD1,TGTGCCAGTAGTATTGCGACAGGGGGTGGCTACACCTTC,CASSIATGGGYTF
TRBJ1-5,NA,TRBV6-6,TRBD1,TGTGCCAGCAGTTACCCGGGGACAGGTAGCAATCAGCCCCAGCATTTT,CASSYPGTGSNQPQHF
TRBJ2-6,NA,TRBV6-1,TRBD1,TGTGCCAGCGGGGACAGTGGGGTCAACGTCCTGACTTTC,CASGDSGVNVLTF
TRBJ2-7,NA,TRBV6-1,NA,TGTGCCAGCAGTGAAGCCACAGGGCTCACGAGGGGCGAGCAGTACTTC,CASSEATGLTRGEQYF
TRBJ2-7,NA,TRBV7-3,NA,TGTGCCAGCCGCTATCACAGGGTCCTCTACGAGCAGTACTTC,CASRYHRVLYEQYF
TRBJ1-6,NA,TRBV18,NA,TGTGCCAGCTCACCGGGGGGGGCCTTAGATTCACCCCTCCACTTT,CASSPGGALDSPLHF
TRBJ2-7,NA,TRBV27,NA,TGTGCCAGCAGCCGAAAGAGGAGCGTCAACCCCATCGAGCAGTACTTC,CASSRKRSVNPIEQYF
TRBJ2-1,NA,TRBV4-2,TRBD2,TGTGCCAGCAGCCAAGATCTTTTGAACAGCGGGAGACAGCAGTTCTTC,CASSQDLLNSGRQQFF